This T cell receptor beta chain came from a study of blood T cells in healthy people across ages. A second PCR of about 7 to 11 cycles used a sample-barcoded 5' primer and a J-beta primer mix. MiXCR, run by TCRdb on the 5' RACE reads, gives a single entry per CDR3 protein. The sample yields 850,000 to 1,300,000 distinct CDR3 sequences, under 45% seen once. The CDR3 is made up of 15 amino acids. In germline, CDR1 is MGHRA, CDR2 YSYEKL. With 1 base clipped from V and 4 bases from J, the junction kept 3 bases outside the gene matches. The study drew donors from healthy Caucasian individuals in Russia aged about 6 to 100.

This clonotype was sampled from a woman aged 60-75 years in good health. The chain recombines TRBV4-1 with TRBJ2-7; 11 bases fit TRBD2. The sequencing sample was made of blood. CDR3 sequence: CASSQVLAGGYEQYF. The CDR3 DNA is TGCGCCAGCAGCCAAGTCCTAGCGGGAGGTTACGAGCAGTACTTC.